The 3 T cell receptor beta chains listed next were all sequenced from one sample in a study of graft-versus-host responses after intestinal transplantation. Assay used: immunoSEQ multiplex PCR; TCRdb lists only in-frame clones, some missing. The sample shows about 92,000 clones, around nine tenths of them seen only once. These receptors have no known antigen. The sequenced sample was unstimulated CD8+ T cells sorted from spleen or lymph node cells, obtained before intestinal transplant. Receptor source: a human donor who received an intestinal transplant.

The chain has TRBV13 and TRBJ2-7; D possibly corresponds to TRBD1 (5 bases). The CDR3 extends over 12 amino acids. Between the trimmed V and J ends, which lost 6 bases and 7 bases, there was a span of 13 bases. From germline, CDR1 is PRHDT and CDR2 FYEKMQ (reference sequence). DNA of the CDR3: TGTGCCAGCAGTAATTCAGGGCGGGAGCAGTACTTC. Its protein is CASSNSGREQYF.

The chain is built from TRBV6-4 and TRBJ1-5; D call uncertain. With 5 bases removed from V and 7 bases from J, the gap between germline ends came to 9 bases. CDR3 length equals 12 residues. CDR1 is MRHNA, CDR2 SNTAGT, per germline. The CDR3 region is CASSSSRQPQHF. The DNA of the CDR3 is TGTGCCAGCAGTTCGTCCAGACAGCCCCAGCATTTT.

Only a few counts were recorded for this clone. The gene calls are TRBV7-2 and TRBJ2-7; 8 positions match TRBD1. Trimming took 1 base from V and 4 from J; bases not matched to a gene: 6. Germline V gene lookup returns CDR1 SGHTA and CDR2 FQGNSA. The CDR3 is made up of 15 amino acids. In nucleotides, the CDR3 is TGTGCCAGCAGCTTAGGGGGGCAGGGGGCTTACGAGCAGTACTTC. Its protein product is CASSLGGQGAYEQYF.